This T cell receptor beta chain was identified during a study of technical replicates of blood from several donors. Only in-frame clones appear in the TCRdb table, and some are missing; sequencing was by immunoSEQ multiplex PCR. The table includes roughly 48,000 clones, 80% to 95% detected once. V was pared by 3 bases and J by 3 bases, with 6 bases between. In germline, CDR1 is SNHLY, CDR2 FYNNEI. This CDR3 spans 12 amino acids. The sample consisted of PBMCs. The TCR was taken from a human donor in good health. Some clones in this sample may be carry-over from other donors' samples. The rearrangement joins TRBV2 to TRBJ2-7; a weak D match, TRBD1 (6 bases). The CDR3 region is CASSDRGYEQYF. The CDR3 nucleotides are TGTGCCAGCAGTGACAGGGGCTACGAGCAGTACTTC.